This T cell receptor beta chain was profiled in a study of shared clonotypes between healthy human individuals. V dropped 0 bases and J dropped 1 base, with 12 bases sitting between them. CDR1 is ENHRY and CDR2 is SYGVKD in the germline V gene. The CDR3 has 16 residues. Comment on this clone: The antigen is not known.

Generated by immunoSEQ multiplex PCR, the TCRdb table keeps only in-frame clones and is missing some. This sample has roughly 1,000,000 clones; around three quarters occur once, and the top ten carry approximately 0.52%. Study-level findings and limits: Clonotypes that were shared across a handful of donors made up 4% to 6% of naive CD4 clonotypes.

The receptor was isolated from a young man in good health. Some clones in this sample may be carry-over from other donors' samples. Sequences were obtained from memory CD4+ T cells from PBMCs. This sample's subset: CD45RA-negative fraction. This rearrangement joins TRBV10-3 to TRBJ2-5, with D maybe TRBD2 (5 bases). Here the CDR3 DNA reads TGTGCCATCAGTGAGTCGCAGTGGGAGATCCAAGAGACCCAGTACTTC. The encoded protein is CAISESQWEIQETQYF.